A selection of T cell receptor beta chains follows, all from one sample in a study of T cells in Graves' hyperthyroidism and ophthalmopathy. TCRdb reprocessed the multiplex PCR reads with MiXCR, giving one entry per CDR3 protein. This table has 500,000 to 600,000 distinct CDR3 sequences, 46% appearing once. Source material: peripheral blood or thyroid tissue (not recorded which). The receptors here all came from an adult woman with Graves' disease, either hyperthyroidism or ophthalmopathy (not recorded which). The CDR3 runs from the conserved cysteine through the conserved F or W. Each record gives: CDR3 DNA, CDR3 protein, D gene, V gene, J gene, clone size. The D gene is left open where the match is weak. A clone size is listed for some rows: how often the clone was seen (once, few, many), or a class if it is expanded.

DNA: TGTGCCAGCAGCCCACCTGCCTCGACTAGCGGAAACACCGGGGAGCTGTTTTTT
CDR3: CASSPPASTSGNTGELFF
D: TRBD2
V: TRBV7-9
J: TRBJ2-2
size: .

DNA: TGTGCCAGCATCAGGGGGACAGGGCCGAACACTGAAGCTTTCTTT
CDR3: CASIRGTGPNTEAFF
D: TRBD1
V: TRBV6-5
J: TRBJ1-1
size: many

DNA: TGTGCCAGCAGCCCCGGACTAGCGGGAGGGTGGGAGACCCAGTACTTC
CDR3: CASSPGLAGGWETQYF
D: TRBD2
V: TRBV7-2
J: TRBJ2-5
size: many

DNA: TGTGCCAGCAGCTTGGATCCCGGACAGGTAGCCTACGAGCAGTACTTC
CDR3: CASSLDPGQVAYEQYF
D: TRBD1
V: TRBV5-4
J: TRBJ2-7
size: .

DNA: TGTGCCAGCAGCGCCGGGACAGGGGTCACTGAAGCTTTCTTT
CDR3: CASSAGTGVTEAFF
D: TRBD1
V: TRBV7-2
J: TRBJ1-1
size: .

DNA: TGTGCCAGCAAGACAGGGGCTGGGCTTGGGGAAAAACTGTTTTTT
CDR3: CASKTGAGLGEKLFF
D: TRBD1
V: TRBV12-3/TRBV12-4
J: TRBJ1-4
size: many

DNA: TGTGCCAGTACACGAGTCGGGACACTGAACACTGAAGCTTTCTTT
CDR3: CASTRVGTLNTEAFF
D: .
V: TRBV19
J: TRBJ1-1
size: .

DNA: TGTGCCAGTAGTATCCGGGGGGAGAACACTGAAGCTTTCTTT
CDR3: CASSIRGENTEAFF
D: .
V: TRBV19
J: TRBJ1-1
size: many

DNA: TGTGCCAGCGGGTACAGGGCTGGGGCCAACGTCCTGACTTTC
CDR3: CASGYRAGANVLTF
D: .
V: TRBV10-3
J: TRBJ2-6
size: .

DNA: TGCGCCAGCAGCTTGATCAATGAGCAGTTCTTC
CDR3: CASSLINEQFF
D: .
V: TRBV5-1
J: TRBJ2-1
size: .

DNA: TGTGCCACCAGTGATCCCGGGACGGTGACGAACACCGGGGAGCTGTTTTTT
CDR3: CATSDPGTVTNTGELFF
D: .
V: TRBV24-1
J: TRBJ2-2
size: many

DNA: TGCGCCAGCAGCTCGGACCCTAGCAATCAGCCCCAGCATTTT
CDR3: CASSSDPSNQPQHF
D: .
V: TRBV5-1
J: TRBJ1-5
size: .

DNA: TGCGCCAGCAGGGAGGGGACATCGGGTGAGCAGTACTTC
CDR3: CASREGTSGEQYF
D: .
V: TRBV10-2
J: TRBJ2-7
size: many

DNA: TGCAGCGCTAGGCAGGAGAACTACGAGCAGTACTTC
CDR3: CSARQENYEQYF
D: .
V: TRBV29-1
J: TRBJ2-7
size: once

DNA: TGTGCCAGCAGTGACGAGGCAGGTGTCTCCTACGAGCAGTACTTC
CDR3: CASSDEAGVSYEQYF
D: .
V: TRBV2
J: TRBJ2-7
size: many

DNA: TGTGCCACCGGGAGGCGGGACGACACCGGGGAGCTGTTTTTT
CDR3: CATGRRDDTGELFF
D: TRBD2
V: TRBV7-9
J: TRBJ2-2
size: .

DNA: TGTGCCAGCAGCATCCCTAGCGGGGGGAGCACAGATACGCAGTATTTT
CDR3: CASSIPSGGSTDTQYF
D: TRBD2
V: TRBV7-8
J: TRBJ2-3
size: .

DNA: TGTGCCATCAGGGCAGACACAGATACGCAGTATTTT
CDR3: CAIRADTDTQYF
D: .
V: TRBV10-3
J: TRBJ2-3
size: few

DNA: TGTGCCAGCACCTCTCCCAAGGGAAGACAGCCCCAGCATTTT
CDR3: CASTSPKGRQPQHF
D: .
V: TRBV28
J: TRBJ1-5
size: few

DNA: TGCGCCAGCAGAAGGGCCCAGGGAACGAACACTGAAGCTTTCTTT
CDR3: CASRRAQGTNTEAFF
D: .
V: TRBV5-1
J: TRBJ1-1
size: many

DNA: TGTGCCAGCATCGGTCAGGCGTATGGAAACACCTTC
CDR3: CASIGQAYGNTF
D: .
V: TRBV7-9
J: TRBJ1-2
size: .

DNA: TGCAGTGCTAGAGGTTCGCGCGGGAGCCGAGAGCAGTACTTC
CDR3: CSARGSRGSREQYF
D: TRBD2
V: TRBV20-1
J: TRBJ2-7
size: .

DNA: TGTGCCAGTAAGGGCGGGAGGGCCTCCGGGGAGCTGTTTTTT
CDR3: CASKGGRASGELFF
D: TRBD2
V: TRBV19
J: TRBJ2-2
size: few

DNA: TGTGCCATCAGGGGGACTGAGGTGGGTGAAAAACTGTTTTTT
CDR3: CAIRGTEVGEKLFF
D: .
V: TRBV10-3
J: TRBJ1-4
size: .

DNA: TGTGCCAGCAGTTTAACGGAGGCCCAGGAGACCCAGTACTTC
CDR3: CASSLTEAQETQYF
D: .
V: TRBV7-3
J: TRBJ2-5
size: .

DNA: TGTGCTAGAGTGCAGGGAAGCTCCTACGAGCAGTACTTC
CDR3: CARVQGSSYEQYF
D: .
V: TRBV15
J: TRBJ2-7
size: once

DNA: TGCGCCAGCAGCAAACGGGGACAGCAGAACACTGAAGCTTTCTTT
CDR3: CASSKRGQQNTEAFF
D: TRBD1
V: TRBV5-1
J: TRBJ1-1
size: few

DNA: TGTGCCAGCAGCTTGGCGCTAGCGGGAGGGCCATCAGAGACCCAGTACTTC
CDR3: CASSLALAGGPSETQYF
D: TRBD2
V: TRBV5-6
J: TRBJ2-5
size: many

DNA: TGTGCCACCAGTGATTCGAAGGACAGGAACACAGATACGCAGTATTTT
CDR3: CATSDSKDRNTDTQYF
D: TRBD1
V: TRBV24-1
J: TRBJ2-3
size: .

DNA: TGTGCCAGCAGCCGGGGCCCCGGCCAAGAGACCCAGTACTTC
CDR3: CASSRGPGQETQYF
D: .
V: TRBV7-6
J: TRBJ2-5
size: many

DNA: TGCAGTGCTAGGCTATCCGGTCGGGACAGGGGTGGCGAGCAGTACTTC
CDR3: CSARLSGRDRGGEQYF
D: TRBD1
V: TRBV20-1
J: TRBJ2-7
size: .

DNA: TGCAGTGCTAGATATGACGAAAAACTGTTTTTT
CDR3: CSARYDEKLFF
D: .
V: TRBV20-1
J: TRBJ1-4
size: few

DNA: TGTGCCACCAGCAGAGAAACCTCCTCAGCGGGAGTCACCGGGGAGCTGTTTTTT
CDR3: CATSRETSSAGVTGELFF
D: TRBD2
V: TRBV15
J: TRBJ2-2
size: many

DNA: TGTGCCAGCAGCTTAGGGTCAGGGTACTTCTACGAGCAGTACTTC
CDR3: CASSLGSGYFYEQYF
D: .
V: TRBV7-9
J: TRBJ2-7
size: many

DNA: TGTGCCAGCAGCGACCGGACTTTAAACACTGAAGCTTTCTTT
CDR3: CASSDRTLNTEAFF
D: .
V: TRBV12-3/TRBV12-4
J: TRBJ1-1
size: many

DNA: TGTGCCAGCAGCTTATTGACTTATGGCTACACCTTC
CDR3: CASSLLTYGYTF
D: .
V: TRBV7-9
J: TRBJ1-2
size: many

DNA: TGTGCCAGCAGTTACTCCCGAAACTACGAGCAGTACTTC
CDR3: CASSYSRNYEQYF
D: .
V: TRBV6-6
J: TRBJ2-7
size: many

DNA: TGCGCCAGCAGCCAAGGGGGGAAAGGGCACAGAGAAGCTTTCTTT
CDR3: CASSQGGKGHREAFF
D: .
V: TRBV4-1
J: TRBJ1-1
size: .

DNA: TGCGCCAGTAACGCGGGGGGCGCTTATGGCTACACCTTC
CDR3: CASNAGGAYGYTF
D: .
V: TRBV5-1
J: TRBJ1-2
size: .